The entry below gives a single T cell receptor (beta chain) sequence along with its context. What it recognizes is unknown. 13 Jbeta primers and 60 Vbeta primers were used for the PCR. Per the authors' pipeline: Counted up in a later analysis, unique TCR beta chains came to about 83 million, with around 9.9 million shared. TCRdb keeps only in-frame clones here, not all; method: immunoSEQ multiplex PCR. V, J and clone size are those of that table, while D and trimming were read from the DNA. The sample holds approximately 200,000 clones, approximately 87% seen once. This entry is derived from a study of cytomegalovirus exposure and HLA in healthy donors. Study-wide context: There were roughly 110 million unique TCR beta sequences, drawn from about 200 million T cells, in an earlier analysis. Study-wide results and limits: It was only CMV serostatus that was available as immune exposure information.

V was trimmed by 1 base and J by 10 bases, leaving 23 bases between them. The CDR3 contains 17 residues. Germline CDR1 MGHDK, CDR2 SYGVNS. V and J are TRBV25-1 and TRBJ2-1, with a possible D match to TRBD2 (6 bases). The receptor's source is a human donor in good health. Sequencing was done on a sample of PBMCs. The CDR3 region has the DNA TGTGCCAGCAGTGAATGGAGGGACGATAGCGGTCCAGTGGAGCAGTTCTTC. It yields the protein CASSEWRDDSGPVEQFF.